This TCR beta chain was recorded in a study of blood T cells in healthy people across ages. Study-level findings and limits: Observed TCR beta diversity showed a strong correlation with the percentage of naive T cells as measured by flow cytometry. Long-lived donors had more naive CD4+ cells and higher diversity than aged donors.

Primers used in a second PCR of roughly 6 to 12 cycles were a sample-barcoded 5' primer and a J-beta primer mix. A 12-random-nucleotide template-switch adaptor tagged each cDNA molecule. TCRdb independently ran MiXCR on the 5' RACE reads; one entry per CDR3 protein. The table shows over 1,300,000 distinct CDR3 sequences, with 59% occurring only once. Comments on this clonotype: Its antigen is undetermined.

J gave up 6 bases and V 4 bases, and 12 bases lay outside the gene matches. The CDR3 has 16 residues. The germline gives CDR1 MGHRA, CDR2 YSYEKL. The chain has TRBV4-1 and TRBJ1-1; 9 positions match TRBD1. This TCR came from a man aged 18 to 35 in good health. The sample taken for sequencing was blood. The CDR3 reads CASSRHRGRSDAEAFF. CDR3 DNA: TGCGCCAGCAGCCGCCACAGGGGGCGAAGTGACGCTGAAGCTTTCTTT.